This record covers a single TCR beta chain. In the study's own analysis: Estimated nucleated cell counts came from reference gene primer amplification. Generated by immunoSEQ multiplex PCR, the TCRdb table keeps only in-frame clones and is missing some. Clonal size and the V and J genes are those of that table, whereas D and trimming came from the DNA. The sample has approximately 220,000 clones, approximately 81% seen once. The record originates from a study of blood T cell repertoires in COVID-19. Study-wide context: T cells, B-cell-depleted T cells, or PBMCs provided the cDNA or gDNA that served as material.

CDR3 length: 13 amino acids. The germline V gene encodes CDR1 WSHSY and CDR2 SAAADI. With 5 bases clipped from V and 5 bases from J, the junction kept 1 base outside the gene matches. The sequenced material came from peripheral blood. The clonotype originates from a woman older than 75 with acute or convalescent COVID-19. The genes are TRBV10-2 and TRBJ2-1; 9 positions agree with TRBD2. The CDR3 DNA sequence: TGCGCCAGCAGTTGGACTAGCGACAATGAGCAGTTCTTC. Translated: CASSWTSDNEQFF.